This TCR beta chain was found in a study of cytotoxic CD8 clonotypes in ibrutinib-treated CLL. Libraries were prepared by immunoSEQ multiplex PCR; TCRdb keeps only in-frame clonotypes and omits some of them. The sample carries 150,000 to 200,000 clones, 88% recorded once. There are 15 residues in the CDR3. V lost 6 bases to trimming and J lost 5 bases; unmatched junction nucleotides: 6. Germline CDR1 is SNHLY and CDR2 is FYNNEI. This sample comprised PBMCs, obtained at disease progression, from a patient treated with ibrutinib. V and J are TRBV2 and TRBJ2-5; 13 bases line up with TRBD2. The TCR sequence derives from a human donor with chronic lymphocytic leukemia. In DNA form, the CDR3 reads TGTGCCAGCAGCGGACTAGCGGGAGTAGGTGAGACCCAGTACTTC. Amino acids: CASSGLAGVGETQYF.